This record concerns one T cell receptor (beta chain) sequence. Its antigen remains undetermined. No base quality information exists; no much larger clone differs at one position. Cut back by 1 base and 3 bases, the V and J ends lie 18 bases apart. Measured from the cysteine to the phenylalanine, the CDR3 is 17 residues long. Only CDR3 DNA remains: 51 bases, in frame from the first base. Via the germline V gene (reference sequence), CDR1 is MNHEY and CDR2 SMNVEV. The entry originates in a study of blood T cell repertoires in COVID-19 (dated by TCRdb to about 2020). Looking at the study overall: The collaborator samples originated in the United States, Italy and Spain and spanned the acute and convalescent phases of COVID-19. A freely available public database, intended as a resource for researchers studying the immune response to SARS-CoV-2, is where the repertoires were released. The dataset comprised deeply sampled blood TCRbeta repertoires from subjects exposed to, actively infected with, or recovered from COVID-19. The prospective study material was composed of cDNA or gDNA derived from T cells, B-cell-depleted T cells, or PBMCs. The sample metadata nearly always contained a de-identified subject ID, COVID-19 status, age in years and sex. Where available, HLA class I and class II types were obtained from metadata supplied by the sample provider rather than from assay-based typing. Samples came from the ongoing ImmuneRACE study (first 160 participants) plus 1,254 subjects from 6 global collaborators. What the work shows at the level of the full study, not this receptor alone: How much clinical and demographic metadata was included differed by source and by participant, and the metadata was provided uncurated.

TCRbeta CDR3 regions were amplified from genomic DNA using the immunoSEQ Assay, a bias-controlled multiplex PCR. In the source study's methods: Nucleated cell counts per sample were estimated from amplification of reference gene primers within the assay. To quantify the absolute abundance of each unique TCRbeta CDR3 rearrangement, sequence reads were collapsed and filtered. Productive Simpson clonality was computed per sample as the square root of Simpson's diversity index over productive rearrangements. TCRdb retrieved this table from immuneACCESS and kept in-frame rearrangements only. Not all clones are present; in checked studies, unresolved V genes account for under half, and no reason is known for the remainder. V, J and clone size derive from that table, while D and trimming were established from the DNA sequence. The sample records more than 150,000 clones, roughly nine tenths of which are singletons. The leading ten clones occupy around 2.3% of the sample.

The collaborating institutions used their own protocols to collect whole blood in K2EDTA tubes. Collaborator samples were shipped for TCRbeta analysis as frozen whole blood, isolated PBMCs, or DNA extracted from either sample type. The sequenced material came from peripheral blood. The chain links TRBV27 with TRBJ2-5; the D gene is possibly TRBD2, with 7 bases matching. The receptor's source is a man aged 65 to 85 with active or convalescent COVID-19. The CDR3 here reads CASSLLAQGGTKETQYF. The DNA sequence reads TGTGCCAGCAGTTTATTAGCTCAAGGGGGGACTAAAGAGACCCAGTACTTC.